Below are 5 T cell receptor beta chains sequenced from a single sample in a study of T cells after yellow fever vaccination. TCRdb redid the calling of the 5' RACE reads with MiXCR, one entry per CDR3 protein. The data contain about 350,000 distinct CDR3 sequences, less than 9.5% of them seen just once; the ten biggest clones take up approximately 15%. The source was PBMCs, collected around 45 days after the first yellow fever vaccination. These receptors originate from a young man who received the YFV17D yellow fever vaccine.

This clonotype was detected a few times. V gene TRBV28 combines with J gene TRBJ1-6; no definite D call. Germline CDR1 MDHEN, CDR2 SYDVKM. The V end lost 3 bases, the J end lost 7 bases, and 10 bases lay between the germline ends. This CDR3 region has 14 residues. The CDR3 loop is CASSLGETNSPLHF. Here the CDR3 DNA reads TGTGCCAGCAGTTTGGGAGAAACGAATTCACCCCTCCACTTT.

CDR3 in amino acids: CSAGVAGRYEQYF. CDR3 sequence (DNA): TGCAGTGCTGGAGTGGCGGGGAGATACGAGCAGTACTTC. This chain links TRBV20-1 with TRBJ2-7; D perhaps matches TRBD2 (6 bases). CDR1 and CDR2 (germline): DFQATT, SNEGSKA (reference sequence). The CDR3 spans 13 residues. V was shortened by 5 bases and J by 4 bases, with 15 bases between the two germline ends.

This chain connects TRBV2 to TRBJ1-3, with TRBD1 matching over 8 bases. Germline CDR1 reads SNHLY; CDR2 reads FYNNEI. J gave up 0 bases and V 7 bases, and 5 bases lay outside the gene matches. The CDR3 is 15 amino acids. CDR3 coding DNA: TGTGCCAGCACTCAAACAGGGGGCTCTGGAAACACCATATATTTT. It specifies CASTQTGGSGNTIYF. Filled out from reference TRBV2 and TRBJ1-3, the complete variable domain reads EPEVTQTPSHQVTQMGQEVILRCVPISNHLYFYWYRQILGQKVEFLVSFYNNEISEKSEIFDDQFSVERPDGSNFTLKIRSTKLEDSAMYFCASTQTGGSGNTIYFGEGSWLTVV.

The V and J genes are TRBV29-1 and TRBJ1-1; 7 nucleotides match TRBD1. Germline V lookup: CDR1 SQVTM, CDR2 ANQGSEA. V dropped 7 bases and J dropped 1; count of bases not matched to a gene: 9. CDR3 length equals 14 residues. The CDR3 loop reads CSGQGLLGNTEAFF. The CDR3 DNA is TGCAGCGGACAGGGCCTTCTGGGGAACACTGAAGCTTTCTTT. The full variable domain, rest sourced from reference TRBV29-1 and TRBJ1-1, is SAVISQKPSRDICQRGTSLTIQCQVDSQVTMMFWYRQQPGQSLTLIATANQGSEATYESGFVIDKFPISRPNLTFSTLTVSNMSPEDSSIYLCSGQGLLGNTEAFFGQGTRLTVV.

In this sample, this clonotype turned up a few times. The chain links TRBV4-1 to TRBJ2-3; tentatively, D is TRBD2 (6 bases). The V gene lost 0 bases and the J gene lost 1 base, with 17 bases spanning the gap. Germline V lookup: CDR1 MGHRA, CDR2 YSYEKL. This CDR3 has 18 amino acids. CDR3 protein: CASSQDGNSGGGTDTQYF. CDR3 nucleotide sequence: TGCGCCAGCAGCCAAGATGGAAATTCTGGCGGGGGCACAGATACGCAGTATTTT.